These 18 T cell receptor beta chains were all obtained from the same sample, sequenced in a study of blood T cell repertoires in COVID-19. Sequenced by immunoSEQ multiplex PCR; TCRdb stores in-frame clones only, minus some. The sample holds over 90,000 clones, around 92% seen once. The material sequenced was peripheral blood. All receptors derive from a man younger than 35 with acute or convalescent COVID-19.

The chain is built from TRBV18 and TRBJ2-1; maybe TRBD2 (6 bases). The CDR3 is made up of 17 amino acids. CDR1 is KGHSH, CDR2 LQKENI, per germline. V was pared by 3 bases and J by 0 bases, with 15 bases between. CDR3 in DNA: TGTGCCAGCTCACCGGAGGGCCGAAACAGCTCCTACAATGAGCAGTTCTTC. It codes for CASSPEGRNSSYNEQFF.

In its sample, this clone was seen once. CDR3 nucleotides: TGTGCCAGCGTACTCACAGGGGGGAACACTGAAGCTTTCTTT. It encodes CASVLTGGNTEAFF. The chain uses TRBV7-8 and TRBJ1-1; 8 bases are shared with TRBD1. Trimming took 8 bases from V and 1 from J; bases not matched to a gene: 6. Germline CDR1 is SGHVS and CDR2 is FQNEAQ. The length of the CDR3 is 14 residues.

The chain has TRBV29-1 and TRBJ1-1; no definite D call. The CDR3 is 15 residues long. Deletions cut 7 bases from V and 0 bases from J, with 18 bases between. Germline loops: CDR1 SQVTM, CDR2 ANQGSEA. CDR3 amino acids: CSANGRRNMNTEAFF. The CDR3 region has the DNA TGCAGCGCCAACGGGCGGAGGAACATGAACACTGAAGCTTTCTTT.

The chain combines TRBV6-5 with TRBJ2-1, with D possibly matching TRBD1 (6 bases). The V end was cut by 6 bases, the J end by 4 bases, with 10 bases between. This CDR3 is 13 amino acids long. Germline V gene lookup returns CDR1 MNHEY and CDR2 SVGAGI. The CDR3, as DNA: TGTGCCAGCAGCCCCACAGGGTACAATGAGCAGTTCTTC. It yields the protein CASSPTGYNEQFF.

The gene calls are TRBV12-3 or TRBV12-4 and TRBJ2-1, with D unresolved. V lost 8 bases, J lost 8 bases, and 10 bases lay in between. The CDR3 is 11 residues long. CDR3 DNA sequence: TGTGCCAGCCGGTACAGTTATGAGCAGTTCTTC. It is translated as CASRYSYEQFF.

This clone has a single count. The CDR3 bases are TGTGCCAGCAGTTCCCTCCTAGCGGGGACCACAGATACGCAGTATTTT. Residues: CASSSLLAGTTDTQYF. V is TRBV27 and J is TRBJ2-3, with 9 bases identical to TRBD2. V shed 4 bases, J shed 2 bases, and the junction held 7 bases outside the gene matches. CDR1 is MNHEY and CDR2 is SMNVEV in the germline V gene (reference sequence). CDR3 size: 16 residues.

The J gene is TRBJ1-5, the V gene TRBV6-1, with 7 bases aligning to TRBD1. V shed 2 bases, J shed 11 bases, and the junction held 12 bases outside the gene matches. The CDR3 spans 15 residues. Germline V gene data show CDR1 as MNHNS and CDR2 as SASEGT. The CDR3 here is CASSEYRGQQAAQHF. The CDR3 nucleotides read TGTGCCAGCAGTGAATATCGGGGACAGCAGGCTGCCCAGCATTTT.

The table lists this clone with a count of one. The chain recombines TRBV4-1 with TRBJ2-2, with 7 bases that match TRBD2. Germline V gene data show CDR1 as MGHRA and CDR2 as YSYEKL. The CDR3 is 18 residues long. V dropped 3 bases and J dropped 5; count of bases not matched to a gene: 15. CDR3 in DNA: TGCGCCAGCAGCCATTTCCTAGATGGGACCGGGGGGACCGGGGAGCTGTTTTTT. Translated, it gives CASSHFLDGTGGTGELFF.

The J gene is TRBJ2-7, the V gene TRBV18; tentative D call: TRBD1 (7 bases). Trimming removed 1 base at V and 7 bases at J, with 20 bases between. The CDR3 covers 16 residues. The germline V gene has CDR1 KGHSH and CDR2 LQKENI. CDR3 in amino acids: CASSPLGQGGLDEQYF. The CDR3 nucleotides read TGTGCCAGCTCACCACTGGGGCAGGGGGGTCTTGATGAGCAGTACTTC.

This clone appeared a few times. The chain employs TRBV9 and TRBJ1-3; weak D call: TRBD1 (6 bases). Trimming removed 3 bases at V and 2 bases at J, with 12 bases between. The CDR3 covers 15 residues. CDR1 is SGDLS and CDR2 is YYNGEE in the germline V gene. In DNA form, the CDR3 reads TGTGCCAGCAGCGGGCGGGGGCCCACTGGAAACACCATATATTTT. Amino acids: CASSGRGPTGNTIYF.

The V call is TRBV27, the J call TRBJ1-1; unclear D gene. Germline loops: CDR1 MNHEY, CDR2 SMNVEV (reference sequence). V was shortened by 1 base and J by 1 base, with 22 bases between the two germline ends. The CDR3 runs 19 residues. CDR3 sequence: CASSLFSVWAGRANTEAFF. CDR3 nucleotide sequence: TGTGCCAGCAGTTTATTTTCCGTGTGGGCAGGCCGTGCGAACACTGAAGCTTTCTTT.

The V and J genes are TRBV6-1 and TRBJ2-1; 7 nucleotides match TRBD1. The CDR3 covers 14 residues. Germline V gives CDR1 MNHNS, CDR2 SASEGT. Unmatched junction bases numbered 7, after V lost 3 bases and J lost 8 bases. The CDR3 here is CASSDRGFGDEQFF. The DNA for the CDR3 is TGTGCCAGCAGTGACAGGGGGTTCGGCGATGAGCAGTTCTTC.

The genes are TRBV12-3 or TRBV12-4 and TRBJ1-2; a possible D gene is TRBD1 (5 bases). The CDR3 is 13 residues long. Trimming cost V 1 base and J 6 bases, with 9 bases left between them. For the CDR3, the DNA is TGTGCCAGCAGTTTAGGGGCAGGGAATGGCTACACCTTC. It is translated as CASSLGAGNGYTF.

V is TRBV19 and J is TRBJ1-5; no definite D call. The CDR3 is 15 amino acids. Germline loops: CDR1 LNHDA, CDR2 SQIVND (reference sequence). Trimming left V 7 bases short and J 4 bases short, with 17 bases between. DNA of the CDR3: TGTGCCAGTAATTGGGGTGCGGCGGGAAATCAGCCCCAGCATTTT. Protein: CASNWGAAGNQPQHF.

CDR3 sequence (DNA): TGTGCCAGCAGTGAATATTGGGCGGGGGGTAGTCAGCCCCAGCATTTT. Protein: CASSEYWAGGSQPQHF. This chain joins TRBV6-1 and TRBJ1-5, with D perhaps TRBD1 (5 bases). CDR1 is MNHNS, CDR2 SASEGT, per germline. This CDR3 spans 16 amino acids. The V end was cut by 2 bases, the J end by 6 bases, with 17 bases between.

The chain joins TRBV5-5 to TRBJ2-1; no reliable D call. V was trimmed by 1 base and J by 0 bases, leaving 8 bases between them. Germline CDR1 reads SGHKS; CDR2 reads YYEKEE (reference sequence). The CDR3 is 15 amino acids. The CDR3 nucleotides read TGTGCCAGCAGCTTGAGTCTAAGCTCCTACAATGAGCAGTTCTTC. Its protein is CASSLSLSSYNEQFF.

V gene TRBV7-9 combines with J gene TRBJ2-1; 12 nucleotides agree with TRBD2. The germline CDR1 and CDR2 sequences are SEHNR and FQNEAQ (reference sequence). V shed 0 bases, J shed 9 bases, and the junction held 3 bases outside the gene matches. The CDR3 extends over 15 amino acids. Here the CDR3 DNA reads TGTGCCAGCAGCTTAGCCCTGGGACTAGCGGGTGAGCAGTTCTTC. Translated: CASSLALGLAGEQFF.

CDR3 bases: TGCGCCAGCAGCATAGGGGACTATGGCTACACCTTC. As protein: CASSIGDYGYTF. The chain has TRBV5-1 and TRBJ1-2; weak D call: TRBD1 (5 bases). The CDR3 runs 12 residues. V was pared by 4 bases and J by 3 bases, with 7 bases between. Germline V gene data show CDR1 as SGHRS and CDR2 as YFSETQ.